The present entry profiles one T cell receptor beta chain with its context. An amount of RNA that ranged from about 0.45 to 1 ug was reverse transcribed with random hexamers. TCR beta CDR3 was amplified by immunoSEQ multiplex PCR. This amplification extended across 54 Vbeta and 13 Jbeta segments. TCRdb recomputed calls from the immunoSEQ multiplex PCR reads with MiXCR, one row per CDR3 protein. The profile shows 150,000 to 200,000 distinct CDR3 sequences, 95% of them singletons. The data were taken from a study of CD8 T cells in Susac syndrome. The sequence came from a human donor with multiple sclerosis. Sequenced input: CD8+ T cells from PBMCs.

The CDR3 coding sequence is TGTGCCAGCAGCCAAGCCGTACTAGCGGGCTCAATCCACCCCGCAGATACGCAGTATTTT. The encoded protein is CASSQAVLAGSIHPADTQYF. The chain couples TRBV3-1 to TRBJ2-3; 9 positions agree with TRBD2. This CDR3 is built from 20 residues. After removal of 1 base from V and 4 bases from J, the junction contained 18 bases not matched to a gene. From germline, CDR1 is LGHDT and CDR2 YNNKEL (reference sequence).